The 21 T cell receptor beta chains in this list originate from one sample, sequenced in a study of cytomegalovirus exposure and HLA in healthy donors. The PCR contained 60 Vbeta and 13 Jbeta primers. Here immunoSEQ multiplex PCR was the method, and the copy in TCRdb shows in-frame clones only, minus some. Of around 190,000 clones in the sample, approximately 79% were seen once. Sequences were obtained from PBMCs. Receptors originate from a woman in her 30s in good health and CMV-seropositive.

This clone was picked up a small number of times. The V and J genes are TRBV2 and TRBJ1-1, with D perhaps matching TRBD1 (6 bases). CDR3 size: 14 residues. In germline, CDR1 is SNHLY, CDR2 FYNNEI. Trimming removed 5 bases at V and 2 bases at J, with 12 bases between. CDR3 bases: TGTGCCAGCAGTAGTGCAGGGGTAAACACTGAAGCTTTCTTT. Translating gives CASSSAGVNTEAFF.

This clone was seen only a few times. The J gene is TRBJ1-1, the V gene TRBV30; D possibly corresponds to TRBD1 (6 bases). The CDR3 length is 14 residues. V gave up 4 bases and J gave up 11 bases, with 23 bases separating them. Germline lookup yields CDR1 GTSNPN and CDR2 SVGIG (reference sequence). The CDR3 DNA reads TGTGCCTGGATTAACCCCTACTTACAGGGATCGGCTTTCTTT. Its translation is CAWINPYLQGSAFF.

The chain recombines TRBV29-1 with TRBJ1-3; D perhaps matches TRBD1 (6 bases). Germline loops: CDR1 SQVTM, CDR2 ANQGSEA. There are 13 residues in the CDR3. Between the trimmed V and J ends, which lost 4 bases and 1 base, there was a span of 8 bases. CDR3 sequence (DNA): TGCAGCGTTGGAGGGGGTTCTGGAAACACCATATATTTT. Protein: CSVGGGSGNTIYF. The complete variable domain, with remaining parts taken from reference TRBV29-1 and TRBJ1-3, reads SAVISQKPSRDICQRGTSLTIQCQVDSQVTMMFWYRQQPGQSLTLIATANQGSEATYESGFVIDKFPISRPNLTFSTLTVSNMSPEDSSIYLCSVGGGSGNTIYFGEGSWLTVV.

The genes are TRBV29-1 and TRBJ2-7; possible D gene TRBD1, 6 bases. V was cut by 2 bases and J by 4 bases, with 15 bases left in between. The CDR3 is 14 residues long. Germline-derived CDR1 and CDR2 are SQVTM and ANQGSEA. Written as DNA, the CDR3 is TGCAGCGTTGAATCCCAGGGGCCGTTTTACGAGCAGTACTTC. This encodes CSVESQGPFYEQYF.

The sample holds a few counts of this clone. DNA for the CDR3: TGTGCCAGCAGTGATCAGGGGACTAGCAACAGTGAGCAGTTCTTC. Its protein is CASSDQGTSNSEQFF. V usage is TRBV6-4 and J usage is TRBJ2-1; 9 bases are shared with TRBD2. V gave up 3 bases and J gave up 9 bases; unmatched junction bases: 9. Germline-derived CDR1 and CDR2 are MRHNA and SNTAGT. This CDR3 spans 15 amino acids.

This rearrangement joins TRBV5-8 to TRBJ1-2; possible D gene TRBD1, 6 bases. Looked up from germline, CDR1 is SGHTS and CDR2 is YDEGEE. CDR3 size: 16 residues. Deletions cut 3 bases from V and 1 base from J, with 16 bases between. Written as DNA, the CDR3 is TGTGCCAGCAGCTCCCGGGACAAGGCCCTTAACTATGGCTACACCTTC. The encoded protein is CASSSRDKALNYGYTF.

The genes are TRBV19 and TRBJ1-5; tentatively, D is TRBD1 (5 bases). Trimming left V 4 bases short and J 7 bases short, with 17 bases between. Per germline, CDR1 LNHDA and CDR2 SQIVND (reference sequence). CDR3 length: 15 residues. DNA of the CDR3: TGTGCCAGTAGTACGATGAAGGGGTTAGACCAGCCCCAGCATTTT. Translated, it gives CASSTMKGLDQPQHF.

The chain employs TRBV14 and TRBJ1-1; perhaps TRBD1 as D (6 bases). The CDR3 is 14 residues long. In germline, CDR1 is SGHDN, CDR2 FVKESK. Between the trimmed V and J ends, which lost 6 bases and 1 base, there was a span of 12 bases. The CDR3: CASRLQQGNTEAFF. In nucleotides, the CDR3 is TGTGCCAGCAGACTGCAACAGGGGAACACTGAAGCTTTCTTT.

The V gene is TRBV4-3, the J gene TRBJ1-2; 7 nucleotides line up with TRBD1. V lost 1 base and J lost 4; bases outside the gene matches: 6. Looked up from germline, CDR1 is LGHNA and CDR2 is YSLEER. The CDR3 length is 15 residues. The CDR3 spells CASSQGGQQVYGYTF. CDR3 sequence (DNA): TGCGCCAGCAGCCAAGGGGGACAGCAAGTCTATGGCTACACCTTC.

The V gene is TRBV11-2, the J gene TRBJ1-4, with D possibly TRBD1 on 6 matching bases. V was trimmed by 5 bases and J by 3 bases, leaving 19 bases between them. Germline-derived CDR1 and CDR2 are SGHAT and FQNNGV. The CDR3 is made up of 17 amino acids. CDR3 coding DNA: TGTGCCAGCAGCGACCCTGGGGGGGGGCCGGCTAATGAAAAACTGTTTTTT. Encoded protein: CASSDPGGGPANEKLFF. Variable domain in full (rest from reference TRBV11-2 and TRBJ1-4): EAGVAQSPRYKIIEKRQSVAFWCNPISGHATLYWYQQILGQGPKLLIQFQNNGVVDDSQLPKDRFSAERLKGVDSTLKIQPAKLEDSAVYLCASSDPGGGPANEKLFFGSGTQLSVL.

The rearrangement uses TRBV7-8 and TRBJ2-7; weak D call: TRBD2 (6 bases). The CDR3 runs to 14 residues. Deletions cut 0 bases from V and 2 bases from J, with 8 bases between. Germline assignment: CDR1 SGHVS and CDR2 FQNEAQ. The CDR3 bases are TGTGCCAGCAGCTTAGCCGGGGGACCCTACGAGCAGTACTTC. Its translation: CASSLAGGPYEQYF.

This sequence joins TRBV6-6 and TRBJ1-4; 8 bases are shared with TRBD1. The germline V gene encodes CDR1 MNHNY and CDR2 SVGAGI (reference sequence). CDR3 length: 15 residues. Trimming removed 7 bases from V and 8 bases from J; junction bases left unmatched: 12. CDR3 region: CASTDRTGPLEKLFF. The CDR3 nucleotides are TGTGCCAGCACCGACAGGACAGGGCCTTTGGAAAAACTGTTTTTT.

The CDR3 sequence is CASSVVWTSEQYF. The CDR3 nucleotides are TGTGCCAGCAGCGTAGTTTGGACAAGCGAGCAGTACTTC. V gene TRBV9 combines with J gene TRBJ2-7; tentative D call: TRBD1 (5 bases). Trimming took 0 bases from V and 6 from J, leaving 10 bases between them. CDR3 size: 13 residues. CDR1 is SGDLS and CDR2 is YYNGEE in the germline V gene.

V usage is TRBV25-1 and J usage is TRBJ1-1, with D possibly TRBD1 on 5 matching bases. Germline V gene sequence: CDR1 MGHDK, CDR2 SYGVNS. V was pared by 7 bases and J by 0 bases, with 9 bases between. The CDR3 has 13 amino acids. CDR3 region: CASTQTVNTEAFF. Written as DNA, the CDR3 is TGTGCCAGCACCCAGACAGTGAACACTGAAGCTTTCTTT.

The V gene is TRBV4-3, the J gene TRBJ1-5; D remains ambiguous. Trimming shortened V by 0 bases and J by 0 bases, and 9 bases separated the two germline ends. The CDR3 extends over 16 amino acids. Germline V lookup: CDR1 LGHNA, CDR2 YSLEER. CDR3 residues: CASSQDASYSNQPQHF. In DNA, the CDR3 is TGCGCCAGCAGCCAAGATGCTAGTTATAGCAATCAGCCCCAGCATTTT.

The chain uses TRBV5-6 and TRBJ1-2; maybe TRBD1 (6 bases). Germline CDR1 reads SGHDT; CDR2 reads YYEEEE. V dropped 6 bases and J dropped 6 bases, with 18 bases sitting between them. There are 14 residues in the CDR3. The CDR3 protein is CASKRNGQGHGYTF. The DNA of the CDR3 is TGTGCCAGCAAACGGAACGGGCAGGGGCATGGCTACACCTTC.

This chain links TRBV5-1 with TRBJ2-7; tentatively, D is TRBD1 (6 bases). Germline V gene sequence: CDR1 SGHRS, CDR2 YFSETQ. This CDR3 region has 12 residues. With 2 bases removed from V and 6 bases from J, the gap between germline ends came to 9 bases. CDR3 loop: CASSFTGSEQYF. In DNA, the CDR3 is TGCGCCAGCAGCTTCACAGGGAGCGAGCAGTACTTC.

The V and J genes are TRBV19 and TRBJ1-4; D is possibly TRBD1 (5 bases). The CDR3 is 13 residues long. V lost 10 bases and J 3 bases, leaving 12 bases between the germline ends. Germline-derived CDR1 and CDR2 are LNHDA and SQIVND (reference sequence). This chain's CDR3 is CATWSRANEKLFF. Here the CDR3 DNA reads TGTGCCACCTGGTCCAGGGCTAATGAAAAACTGTTTTTT.

This rearrangement joins TRBV30 to TRBJ2-1, with D possibly matching TRBD2 (5 bases). CDR1 and CDR2 from the germline V gene are GTSNPN and SVGIG (reference sequence). The CDR3 runs 11 residues. Trimming cost V 3 bases and J 8 bases, with 8 bases left between them. The CDR3 sequence is CAWRGGYEQFF. CDR3 DNA: TGTGCCTGGAGGGGCGGGTATGAGCAGTTCTTC.

V usage is TRBV6-1 and J usage is TRBJ2-7; the match to TRBD2 covers 11 bases. V was clipped by 6 bases and J by 2 bases; unmatched bases: 0. The germline gives CDR1 MNHNS, CDR2 SASEGT. The CDR3 has 13 amino acids. The CDR3 nucleotides are TGTGCCAGCAGACTAGCGGGAGCCTACGAGCAGTACTTC. Its translation is CASRLAGAYEQYF.

The chain is built from TRBV4-2 and TRBJ2-5; 7 bases are shared with TRBD1. The J call is uncertain, as TRBJ2-7 better fits the DNA end. CDR1 and CDR2 from the germline V gene are LGHNA and YNFKEQ. This CDR3 is 16 amino acids long. CDR3 DNA sequence: TGTGCCAGCAGCCAAGCCCTACAGGGGAGCTCCTACGAGCAGTACTTC. This codes for CASSQALQGSSYEQYF.